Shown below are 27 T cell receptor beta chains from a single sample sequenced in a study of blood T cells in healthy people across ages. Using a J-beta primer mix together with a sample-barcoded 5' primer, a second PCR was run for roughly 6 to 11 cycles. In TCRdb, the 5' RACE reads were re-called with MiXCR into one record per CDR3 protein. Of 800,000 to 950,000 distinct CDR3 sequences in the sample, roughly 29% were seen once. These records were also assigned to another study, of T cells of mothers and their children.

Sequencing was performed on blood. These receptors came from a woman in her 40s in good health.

The CDR3 bases are TGTGCCAGCAGCCCCAGCAGGACAGGGGGCTCGTACGAGCAGTACTTC. Its protein is CASSPSRTGGSYEQYF. The rearrangement uses TRBV7-6 and TRBJ2-7; 11 nucleotides agree with TRBD1. V dropped 5 bases and J dropped 4; count of bases not matched to a gene: 10. Germline values: CDR1 SGHVS, CDR2 FNYEAQ. This CDR3 has 16 residues. The entire variable domain, with the rest obtained from reference TRBV7-6 and TRBJ2-7, is as follows: GAGVSQSPRYKVTKRGQDVALRCDPISGHVSLYWYRQALGQGPEFLTYFNYEAQQDKSGLPNDRFSAERPEGSISTLTIQRTEQRDSAMYRCASSPSRTGGSYEQYFGPGTRLTVT.

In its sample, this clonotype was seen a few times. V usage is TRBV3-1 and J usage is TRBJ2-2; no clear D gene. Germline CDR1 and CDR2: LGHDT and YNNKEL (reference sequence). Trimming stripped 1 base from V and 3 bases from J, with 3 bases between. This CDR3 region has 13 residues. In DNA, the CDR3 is TGTGCCAGCAGCCAAGTTTACACCGGGGAGCTGTTTTTT. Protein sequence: CASSQVYTGELFF.

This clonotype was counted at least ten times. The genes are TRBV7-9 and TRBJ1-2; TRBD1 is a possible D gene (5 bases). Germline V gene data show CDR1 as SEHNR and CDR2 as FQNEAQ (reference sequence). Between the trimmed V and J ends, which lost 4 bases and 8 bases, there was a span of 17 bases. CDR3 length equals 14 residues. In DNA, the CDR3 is TGTGCCAGCAGCTACGGGGCAGGTCAACGGGGCTACACCTTC. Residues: CASSYGAGQRGYTF.

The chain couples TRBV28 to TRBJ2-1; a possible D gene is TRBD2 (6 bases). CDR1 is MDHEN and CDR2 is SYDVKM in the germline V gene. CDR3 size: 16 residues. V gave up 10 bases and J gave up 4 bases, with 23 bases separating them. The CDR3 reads CAIKSGHSAGYNEQFF. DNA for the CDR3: TGTGCCATCAAGTCGGGGCACTCCGCGGGGTACAATGAGCAGTTCTTC. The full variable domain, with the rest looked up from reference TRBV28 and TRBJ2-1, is DVKVTQSSRYLVKRTGEKVFLECVQDMDHENMFWYRQDPGLGLRLIYFSYDVKMKEKGDIPEGYSVSREKKERFSLILESASTNQTSMYLCAIKSGHSAGYNEQFFGPGTRLTVL.

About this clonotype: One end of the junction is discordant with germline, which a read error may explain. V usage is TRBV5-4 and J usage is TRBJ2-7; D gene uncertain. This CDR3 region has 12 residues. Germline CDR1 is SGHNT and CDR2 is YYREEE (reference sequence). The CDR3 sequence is CASSLNTYKQYF. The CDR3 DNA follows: TGTGCCAGCAGCCTCAACACCTACAAGCAGTACTTC.

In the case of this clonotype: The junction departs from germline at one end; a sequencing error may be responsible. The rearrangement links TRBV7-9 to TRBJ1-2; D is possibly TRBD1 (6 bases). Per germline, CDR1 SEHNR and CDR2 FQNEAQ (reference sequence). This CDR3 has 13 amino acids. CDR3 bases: TGTGTCAGCAGCTTAACAGGGAACTATGGCTACACCTTC. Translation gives CVSSLTGNYGYTF. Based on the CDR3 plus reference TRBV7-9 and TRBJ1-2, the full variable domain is DTGVSQNPRHKITKRGQNVTFRCDPISEHNRLYWYRQTLGQGPEFLTYFQNEAQLEKSRLLSDRFSAERPKGSFSTLEIQRTEQGDSAMYLCVSSLTGNYGYTFGSGTRLTVV.

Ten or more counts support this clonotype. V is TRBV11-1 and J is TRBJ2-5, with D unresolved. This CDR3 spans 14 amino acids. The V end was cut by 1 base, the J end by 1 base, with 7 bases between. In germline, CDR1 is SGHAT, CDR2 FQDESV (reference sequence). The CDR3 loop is CASSLGHGQETQYF. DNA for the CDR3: TGTGCCAGCAGCTTAGGACACGGCCAAGAGACCCAGTACTTC. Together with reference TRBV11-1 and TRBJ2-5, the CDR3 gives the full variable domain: EAEVAQSPRYKITEKSQAVAFWCDPISGHATLYWYRQILGQGPELLVQFQDESVVDDSQLPKDRFSAERLKGVDSTLKIQPAELGDSAMYLCASSLGHGQETQYFGPGTRLLVL.

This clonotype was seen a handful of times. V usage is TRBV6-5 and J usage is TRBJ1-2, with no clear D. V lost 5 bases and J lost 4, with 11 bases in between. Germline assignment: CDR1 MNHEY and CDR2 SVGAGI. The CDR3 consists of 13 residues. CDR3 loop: CASSPTVPYGYTF. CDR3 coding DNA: TGTGCCAGCAGTCCTACAGTTCCCTATGGCTACACCTTC.

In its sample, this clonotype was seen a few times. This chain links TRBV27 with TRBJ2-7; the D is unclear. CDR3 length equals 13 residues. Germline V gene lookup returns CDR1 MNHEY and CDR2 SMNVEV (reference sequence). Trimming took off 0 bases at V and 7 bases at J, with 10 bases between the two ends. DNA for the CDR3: TGTGCCAGCAGTTTATCGCTAGGGAATGAGCAGTACTTC. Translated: CASSLSLGNEQYF.

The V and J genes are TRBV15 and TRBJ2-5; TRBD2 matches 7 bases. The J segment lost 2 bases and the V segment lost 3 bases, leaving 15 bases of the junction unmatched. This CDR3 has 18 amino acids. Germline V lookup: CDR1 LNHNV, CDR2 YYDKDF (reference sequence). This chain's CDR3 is CATSRSSGTANGQETQYF. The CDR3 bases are TGTGCCACCAGCAGGTCCAGCGGGACTGCCAATGGGCAAGAGACCCAGTACTTC.

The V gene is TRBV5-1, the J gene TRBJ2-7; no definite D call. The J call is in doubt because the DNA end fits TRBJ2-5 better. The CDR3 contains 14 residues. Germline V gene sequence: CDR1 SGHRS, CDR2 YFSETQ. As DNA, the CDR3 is TGCGCCAGCAGCTTGGCCTTAGGGATTGAGACCCAGTACTTC. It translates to CASSLALGIETQYF.

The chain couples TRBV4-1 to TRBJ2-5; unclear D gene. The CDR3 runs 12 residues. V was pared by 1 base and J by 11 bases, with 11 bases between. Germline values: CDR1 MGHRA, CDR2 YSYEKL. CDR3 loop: CASSQGEDEQYF. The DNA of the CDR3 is TGCGCCAGCAGCCAAGGAGAGGATGAGCAGTACTTC.

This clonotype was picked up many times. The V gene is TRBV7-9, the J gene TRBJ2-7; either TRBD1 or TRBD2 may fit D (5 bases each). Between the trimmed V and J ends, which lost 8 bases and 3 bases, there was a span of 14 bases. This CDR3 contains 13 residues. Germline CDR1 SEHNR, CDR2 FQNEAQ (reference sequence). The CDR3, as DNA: TGTGCCAGCGGGGACGCGGCTAACTACGAGCAGTACTTC. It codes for CASGDAANYEQYF.

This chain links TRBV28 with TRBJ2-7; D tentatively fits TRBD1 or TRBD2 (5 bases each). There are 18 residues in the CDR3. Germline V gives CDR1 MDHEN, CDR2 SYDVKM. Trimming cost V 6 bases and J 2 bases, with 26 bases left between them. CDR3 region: CASSTPARGRMKTYEQYF. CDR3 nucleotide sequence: TGTGCCAGCAGCACACCGGCCCGGGGCAGGATGAAAACCTACGAGCAGTACTTC.

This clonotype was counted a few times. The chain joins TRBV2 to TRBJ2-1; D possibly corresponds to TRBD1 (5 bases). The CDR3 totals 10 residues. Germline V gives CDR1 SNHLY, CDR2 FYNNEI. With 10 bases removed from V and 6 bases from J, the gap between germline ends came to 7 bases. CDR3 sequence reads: CANDSNEQFF. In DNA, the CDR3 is TGTGCCAACGACAGCAATGAGCAGTTCTTC.

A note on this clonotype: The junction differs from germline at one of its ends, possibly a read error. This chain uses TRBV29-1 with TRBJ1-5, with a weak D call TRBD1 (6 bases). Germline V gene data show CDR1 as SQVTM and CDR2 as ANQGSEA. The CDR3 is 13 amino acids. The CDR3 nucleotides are TGCGGCGTCGCTGGGACACCGAATCAGCCCCAGCATTTT. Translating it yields CGVAGTPNQPQHF.

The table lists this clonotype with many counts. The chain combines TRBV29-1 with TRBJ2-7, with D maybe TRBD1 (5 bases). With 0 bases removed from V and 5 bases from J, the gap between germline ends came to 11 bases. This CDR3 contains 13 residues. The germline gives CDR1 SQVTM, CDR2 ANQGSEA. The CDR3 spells CSVEDPRVDEQYF. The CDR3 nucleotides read TGCAGCGTTGAAGATCCCAGGGTGGACGAGCAGTACTTC.

In DNA, the CDR3 is TGCAGTGCTAGAGATGCCAGGGGCACAGATACGCAGTATTTT. Protein: CSARDARGTDTQYF. J is TRBJ2-3 and V is TRBV20-1, with D possibly TRBD1 on 5 matching bases. Looked up from germline, CDR1 is DFQATT and CDR2 is SNEGSKA (reference sequence). This CDR3 has 14 residues. The V gene lost 0 bases and the J gene lost 1 base, with 8 bases spanning the gap.

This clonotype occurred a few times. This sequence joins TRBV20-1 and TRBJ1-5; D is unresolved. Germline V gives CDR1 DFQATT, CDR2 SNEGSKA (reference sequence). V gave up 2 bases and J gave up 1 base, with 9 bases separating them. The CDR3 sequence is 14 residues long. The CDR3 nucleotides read TGCAGTGCTAGAAAGGGCAGCAGCAATCAGCCCCAGCATTTT. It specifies CSARKGSSNQPQHF.

The CDR3 region has the DNA TGTGCCAGCAGGTACGGGGGGATTAGCTTGCCACAGTTCTTC. It specifies CASRYGGISLPQFF. The chain couples TRBV6-2 or TRBV6-3 to TRBJ2-1; 7 bases agree with TRBD2. The CDR3 runs to 14 residues. After removal of 6 bases from V and 13 bases from J, the junction contained 15 bases not matched to a gene. CDR1 MNHEY and CDR2 SVGEGT come from the germline V gene.

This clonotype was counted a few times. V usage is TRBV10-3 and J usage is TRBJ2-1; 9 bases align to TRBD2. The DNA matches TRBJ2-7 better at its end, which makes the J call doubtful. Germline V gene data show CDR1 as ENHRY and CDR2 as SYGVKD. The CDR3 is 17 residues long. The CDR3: CAISGQAGGSSYNEQYF. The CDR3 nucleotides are TGTGCCATCAGTGGACAAGCGGGGGGTTCCTCCTACAATGAGCAGTACTTC.

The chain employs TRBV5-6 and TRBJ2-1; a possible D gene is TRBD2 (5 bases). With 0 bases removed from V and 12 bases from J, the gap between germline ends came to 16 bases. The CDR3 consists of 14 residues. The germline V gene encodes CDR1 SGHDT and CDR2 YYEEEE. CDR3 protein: CASSLGSATEGQFF. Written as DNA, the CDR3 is TGTGCCAGCAGCTTGGGTTCGGCCACTGAGGGGCAGTTCTTC.

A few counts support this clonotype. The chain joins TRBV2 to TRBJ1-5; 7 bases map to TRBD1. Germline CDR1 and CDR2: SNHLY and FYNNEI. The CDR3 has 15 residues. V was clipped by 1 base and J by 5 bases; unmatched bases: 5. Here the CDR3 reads CASSEEKGAHQPQHF. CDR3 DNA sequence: TGTGCCAGCAGTGAAGAAAAGGGGGCGCATCAGCCCCAGCATTTT.

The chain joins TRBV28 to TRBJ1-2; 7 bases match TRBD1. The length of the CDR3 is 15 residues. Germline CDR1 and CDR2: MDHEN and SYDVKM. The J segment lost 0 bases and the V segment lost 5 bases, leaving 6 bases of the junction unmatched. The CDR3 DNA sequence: TGTGCCAGCAGTGGGACCGGGACAGCTAACTATGGCTACACCTTC. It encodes CASSGTGTANYGYTF.

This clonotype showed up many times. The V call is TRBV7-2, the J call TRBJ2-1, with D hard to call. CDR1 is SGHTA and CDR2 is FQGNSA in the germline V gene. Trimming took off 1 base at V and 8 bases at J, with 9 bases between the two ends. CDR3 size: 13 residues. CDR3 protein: CASSLVYGDEQFF. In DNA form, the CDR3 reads TGTGCCAGCAGCTTAGTTTATGGGGATGAGCAGTTCTTC.

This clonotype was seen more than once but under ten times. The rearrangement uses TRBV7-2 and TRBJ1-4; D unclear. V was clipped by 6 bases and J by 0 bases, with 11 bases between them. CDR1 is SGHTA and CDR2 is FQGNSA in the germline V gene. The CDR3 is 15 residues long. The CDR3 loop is CASSLGIATNEKLFF. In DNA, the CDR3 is TGTGCCAGCAGTTTGGGGATAGCAACTAATGAAAAACTGTTTTTT.

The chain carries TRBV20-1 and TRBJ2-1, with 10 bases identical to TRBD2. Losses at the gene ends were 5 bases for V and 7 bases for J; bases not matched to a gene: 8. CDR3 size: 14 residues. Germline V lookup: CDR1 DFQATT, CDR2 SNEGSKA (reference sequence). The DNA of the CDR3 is TGCAGTGCTGAGAGCGGGGGGGAGAAAAATGAGCAGTTCTTC. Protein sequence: CSAESGGEKNEQFF.